Below are 30 T cell receptor beta chains sequenced from a single sample in a study of blood T cells in healthy people across ages. A second PCR of about 6 to 11 cycles used a sample-barcoded 5' primer and a J-beta primer mix. Each CDR3 protein is one row after TCRdb ran MiXCR on the 5' RACE reads. Of 1 million to 1.2 million distinct CDR3 sequences in the sample, 30% to 40% are singletons; the top ten hold about an eighth. The specimen sequenced was blood. Every receptor here comes from a man between 18 and 29 years old in good health.

This chain uses TRBV12-3 or TRBV12-4 with TRBJ1-2, with D perhaps matching TRBD1 (6 bases). Deletions cut 5 bases from V and 8 bases from J, with 18 bases between. The CDR3 is made up of 14 amino acids. The CDR3 nucleotides are TGTGCCAGCAGTACCCCTCGTTGGGGGCGAGGCTACACCTTC. Amino acid sequence: CASSTPRWGRGYTF.

The chain employs TRBV29-1 and TRBJ2-1, with D possibly being TRBD1 (6 bases). Germline CDR1 SQVTM, CDR2 ANQGSEA. V was shortened by 5 bases and J by 5 bases, with 16 bases between the two germline ends. This CDR3 region has 14 residues. CDR3 bases: TGCAGCGTTCCGCAGGGGTCGGTGAACAATGAGCAGTTCTTC. Protein product: CSVPQGSVNNEQFF.

This sequence joins TRBV6-6 and TRBJ2-3; 12 bases fit TRBD2. V was clipped by 4 bases and J by 1 base; unmatched bases: 6. The CDR3 contains 17 residues. CDR1 and CDR2 from the germline V gene are MNHNY and SVGAGI (reference sequence). The CDR3 region is CASSSTGLAGRTDTQYF. The CDR3 DNA reads as TGTGCCAGCAGTTCTACCGGACTAGCGGGGCGCACAGATACGCAGTATTTT.

The chain links TRBV10-3 to TRBJ1-2, with D possibly TRBD1 on 6 matching bases. V was cut by 7 bases and J by 9 bases, with 15 bases left in between. The length of the CDR3 is 12 residues. Germline V gene lookup returns CDR1 ENHRY and CDR2 SYGVKD. The DNA for the CDR3 is TGTGCCATCAACCCCGGACAGACTTGCTACACCTTC. It yields the protein CAINPGQTCYTF.

This clonotype has a handful of counts. The V gene is TRBV28, the J gene TRBJ2-3; no reliable D call. The length of the CDR3 is 13 residues. The germline V gene encodes CDR1 MDHEN and CDR2 SYDVKM. The germline V and J ends were trimmed by 7 bases and 3 bases, with 11 bases remaining between them. Written as DNA, the CDR3 is TGTGCCAGCACCAACCCCAGTACAGATACGCAGTATTTT. Its translation is CASTNPSTDTQYF.

V and J are TRBV12-3 or TRBV12-4 and TRBJ1-1; D is ambiguous. V shed 6 bases and J shed 4 bases, with 15 bases lying between them. The CDR3 runs to 14 residues. DNA of the CDR3: TGTGCCAGCAGCCAAGTGGACTTCTTCACTGAAGCTTTCTTT. It codes for CASSQVDFFTEAFF.

The chain combines TRBV12-3 or TRBV12-4 with TRBJ1-2; the D gene is possibly TRBD1 (5 bases). The V gene lost 8 bases and the J gene lost 3 bases, with 13 bases spanning the gap. The CDR3 runs to 13 residues. The CDR3 region has the DNA TGTGCCAGCGGGACCGACGGGGACTATGGCTACACCTTC. It specifies CASGTDGDYGYTF.

V and J are TRBV21-1 and TRBJ2-5; TRBD1, the table's D call, was not compared with the DNA. TRBV21-1 is recorded as a pseudogene. The CDR3 spans 16 residues. The CDR3 reads CASSTSLRGIQETQYF. DNA for the CDR3: TGTGCCAGCAGCACTTCCCTCAGGGGGATCCAAGAGACCCAGTACTTC.

This clonotype was picked up one time. The chain combines TRBV19 with TRBJ2-6; 10 bases line up with TRBD2. This CDR3 comprises 17 residues. The trim removed 9 bases at V and 4 bases at J, leaving 12 bases unmatched. The germline gives CDR1 LNHDA, CDR2 SQIVND (reference sequence). CDR3 amino acids: CASRSGRSALGANVLTF. CDR3 DNA: TGTGCCAGCCGTAGCGGGAGGTCCGCTCTGGGGGCCAACGTCCTGACTTTC.

The chain links TRBV2 to TRBJ2-5; 10 nucleotides align to TRBD1. This CDR3 spans 14 amino acids. Trimming removed 8 bases from V and 1 base from J; junction bases left unmatched: 4. CDR1 is SNHLY, CDR2 FYNNEI, per germline. The CDR3 DNA reads as TGTGCCAGCGGGACAGGGGTTGCCCAAGAGACCCAGTACTTC. Protein: CASGTGVAQETQYF.

The sample holds a few counts of this clonotype. This rearrangement joins TRBV20-1 to TRBJ1-2; TRBD1 aligns across 7 bases. CDR1 and CDR2 (germline): DFQATT, SNEGSKA (reference sequence). Unmatched junction bases numbered 11, after V lost 3 bases and J lost 4 bases. The CDR3 runs 15 residues. The CDR3 DNA reads as TGCAGTGCTAGTCATCCGGGACAGATTCCCTATGGCTACACCTTC. As protein: CSASHPGQIPYGYTF.

The sample holds a few counts of this clonotype. This sequence joins TRBV11-2 and TRBJ2-5; D uncertain. Germline loops: CDR1 SGHAT, CDR2 FQNNGV. The V and J ends lost 5 bases and 4 bases respectively, with 11 bases between them. The CDR3 contains 13 residues. CDR3 nucleotides: TGTGCCAGCAGCCCTACACCCCGAGAGACCCAGTACTTC. The encoded protein is CASSPTPRETQYF.

V is TRBV20-1 and J is TRBJ2-3, with 9 bases that match TRBD2. Germline-derived CDR1 and CDR2 are DFQATT and SNEGSKA (reference sequence). The CDR3 totals 15 residues. After removal of 6 bases from V and 0 bases from J, the junction contained 7 bases not matched to a gene. The CDR3 region is CSAHSGGDSTDTQYF. CDR3 sequence (DNA): TGCAGTGCGCATAGCGGGGGAGACAGCACAGATACGCAGTATTTT.

This clonotype was counted only a few times. The rearrangement links TRBV18 to TRBJ2-1; D perhaps matches TRBD1 (8 bases). Between the trimmed V and J ends, which lost 5 bases and 7 bases, there was a span of 18 bases. Germline V gene sequence: CDR1 KGHSH, CDR2 LQKENI. The CDR3 extends over 15 amino acids. The CDR3 DNA follows: TGTGCCAGCTCATCCACTCTACAGGGGGGGAATGAGCAGTTCTTC. This translates into CASSSTLQGGNEQFF.

The V call is TRBV14, the J call TRBJ2-3; possible D gene TRBD2, 5 bases. CDR1 and CDR2 (germline): SGHDN, FVKESK. This CDR3 is built from 14 residues. V lost 2 bases and J lost 4, with 10 bases in between. The CDR3 sequence: CASSQSEAPDTQYF. As DNA, the CDR3 is TGTGCCAGCAGCCAATCGGAGGCGCCAGATACGCAGTATTTT.

The rearrangement links TRBV20-1 to TRBJ2-1; D remains ambiguous. Between the trimmed V and J ends, which lost 3 bases and 9 bases, there was a span of 9 bases. CDR1 is DFQATT and CDR2 is SNEGSKA in the germline V gene (reference sequence). The CDR3 sequence is 11 residues long. CDR3 amino acids: CSASWVSEQFF. The CDR3, as DNA: TGCAGTGCTAGTTGGGTCAGTGAGCAGTTCTTC.

About this clonotype: This may arise from a read error, as a much more abundant clone is one base away. The chain has TRBV10-3 and TRBJ2-1; 13 nucleotides match TRBD2. TRBJ2-7 explains the end of the DNA better; the J call may be wrong. CDR1 is ENHRY and CDR2 is SYGVKD in the germline V gene. The CDR3 length is 16 residues. The CDR3 DNA reads as TGTGCCATCAGTCTGACTAGCGGGGGGATATACAATGAGCAGTACTTC. Amino acids: CAISLTSGGIYNEQYF.

There are a few counts of this clonotype. The chain uses TRBV25-1 and TRBJ2-4; D is unresolved. The J call may be wrong; the DNA end is better matched by TRBJ2-7. The CDR3 spans 12 residues. Germline CDR1 reads MGHDK; CDR2 reads SYGVNS. The CDR3 sequence is CASSAGAYEQYF. The DNA of the CDR3 is TGTGCCAGCAGTGCTGGCGCCTACGAGCAGTACTTC.

The J gene is TRBJ2-3, the V gene TRBV5-7; the D gene is possibly TRBD2 (5 bases). TRBV5-7 is marked as an open reading frame, function uncertain. This CDR3 region has 15 residues. Trimming took off 4 bases at V and 2 bases at J, with 14 bases between the two ends. CDR3 DNA: TGTGCCAGCAGCCAGTGGACGGAGGACACAGATACGCAGTATTTT. It codes for CASSQWTEDTDTQYF.

This rearrangement joins TRBV7-2 to TRBJ1-6, with D perhaps TRBD1 (6 bases). Germline lookup yields CDR1 SGHTA and CDR2 FQGNSA. CDR3 length equals 14 residues. Trimming took 5 bases from V and 9 from J, leaving 14 bases between them. The CDR3 reads CASSTGNSASPLHF. CDR3 DNA: TGTGCCAGCAGCACAGGGAACAGTGCTTCACCCCTCCACTTT.

This clonotype was recorded a few times. This sequence joins TRBV7-3 and TRBJ2-3; unclear D gene. Trimming stripped 1 base from V and 2 bases from J, with 22 bases between. The CDR3 covers 19 residues. Looked up from germline, CDR1 is SGHTA and CDR2 is FQGTGA. CDR3 nucleotide sequence: TGTGCCAGCAGCTTAATACCAGCTCACGATGGCGACAACACAGATACGCAGTATTTT. Protein: CASSLIPAHDGDNTDTQYF.

As for this clonotype: A much larger clonotype is one base distant, so this may be a read error. The V and J genes are TRBV11-1 and TRBJ2-3, with D unresolved. The CDR3 covers 13 residues. In germline, CDR1 is SGHAT, CDR2 FQDESV (reference sequence). CDR3 loop: CTSSLVGADTQYF. CDR3 coding DNA: TGTACCAGCAGCTTAGTGGGTGCAGATACGCAGTATTTT.

This clonotype was recorded many times. V usage is TRBV15 and J usage is TRBJ1-1, with TRBD1 as a possible D gene (6 bases). The germline V and J ends were trimmed by 0 bases and 4 bases, with 9 bases remaining between them. Germline V gives CDR1 LNHNV, CDR2 YYDKDF (reference sequence). This CDR3 comprises 14 residues. The CDR3 spells CATSREGGFTEAFF. In DNA, the CDR3 is TGTGCCACCAGCAGAGAAGGGGGGTTCACTGAAGCTTTCTTT.

This clonotype was detected a few times. This chain uses TRBV7-2 with TRBJ2-3; D ambiguous. With 8 bases removed from V and 4 bases from J, the gap between germline ends came to 13 bases. The CDR3 loop spans 13 amino acids. CDR1 is SGHTA, CDR2 FQGNSA, per germline. The CDR3 sequence is CASARTLSDTQYF. The CDR3 nucleotides are TGTGCCAGCGCGAGGACCCTGTCAGATACGCAGTATTTT.

There are a few counts of this clonotype. This CDR3 reads CSVDRGPYGYTF. The CDR3, as DNA: TGCAGCGTTGACAGGGGGCCCTATGGCTACACCTTC. The V and J genes are TRBV29-1 and TRBJ1-2; TRBD1 matches at 8 bases. Germline values: CDR1 SQVTM, CDR2 ANQGSEA. The V and J ends lost 3 bases and 4 bases, in that order; junction bases with no gene match: 1. The CDR3 runs 12 residues.

Comment on this clonotype: This clone may be a read error of a much larger clone one base away. This chain uses TRBV12-3 or TRBV12-4 with TRBJ1-2; D is uncertain. Trimming removed 6 bases at V and 6 bases at J, with 20 bases between. CDR3 size: 15 residues. The CDR3 protein is CASRLGVRGNHGYTF. As DNA, the CDR3 is TGTGCCAGCAGACTTGGTGTTCGGGGAAACCATGGCTACACCTTC.

The chain links TRBV6-1 to TRBJ1-1; D unresolved. The V end was cut by 3 bases, the J end by 0 bases, with 11 bases between. Per the germline V gene, CDR1 is MNHNS and CDR2 is SASEGT. CDR3 length: 15 amino acids. The DNA for the CDR3 is TGTGCCAGCAGTGACCCTCCCAGCATGAACACTGAAGCTTTCTTT. It yields the protein CASSDPPSMNTEAFF.

The sample holds many counts of this clonotype. A junction end diverges from the germline sequence, so it may reflect a read error. The chain combines TRBV4-3 with TRBJ1-1; D unclear. Germline CDR1 and CDR2: LGHNA and YSLEER. The CDR3 loop spans 14 amino acids. Here the CDR3 reads CASSQGGGNTEAFF. DNA for the CDR3: TGTGCCAGCTCACAAGGCGGAGGGAACACTGAAGCTTTCTTT.

V gene TRBV20-1 combines with J gene TRBJ1-1, with D perhaps matching TRBD1 (5 bases). CDR3 length: 11 amino acids. V lost 4 bases and J 8 bases, leaving 11 bases between the germline ends. Germline values: CDR1 DFQATT, CDR2 SNEGSKA (reference sequence). DNA for the CDR3: TGCAGTGCTACTCCCTGGGGGGAAGCTTTCTTT. It is translated as CSATPWGEAFF.

This chain connects TRBV30 to TRBJ1-5; D gene uncertain. The CDR3 covers 14 residues. The germline V gene has CDR1 GTSNPN and CDR2 SVGIG (reference sequence). V was cut by 0 bases and J by 4 bases, with 10 bases left in between. DNA of the CDR3: TGTGCCTGGAGTGTCTCGAGATATAATCAGCCCCAGCATTTT. It is translated as CAWSVSRYNQPQHF.